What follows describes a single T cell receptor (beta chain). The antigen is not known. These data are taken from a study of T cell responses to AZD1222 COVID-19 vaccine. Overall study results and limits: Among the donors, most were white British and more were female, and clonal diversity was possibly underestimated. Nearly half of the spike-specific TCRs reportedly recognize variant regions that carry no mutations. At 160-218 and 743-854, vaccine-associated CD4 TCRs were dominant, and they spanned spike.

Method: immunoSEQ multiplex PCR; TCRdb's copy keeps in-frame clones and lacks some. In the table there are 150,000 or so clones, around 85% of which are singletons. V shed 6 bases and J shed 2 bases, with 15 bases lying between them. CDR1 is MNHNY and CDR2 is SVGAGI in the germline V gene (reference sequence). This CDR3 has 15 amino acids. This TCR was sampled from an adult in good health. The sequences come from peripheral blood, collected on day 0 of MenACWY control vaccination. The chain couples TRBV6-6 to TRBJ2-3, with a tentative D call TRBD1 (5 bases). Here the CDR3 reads CASRYGQGLTDTQYF. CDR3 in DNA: TGTGCCAGCAGATACGGGCAGGGTCTCACAGATACGCAGTATTTT.